This T cell receptor beta chain derives from a study of T cell repertoires in cytomegalovirus infection. On the study more broadly: Both a matching HLA type and CMV infection were indicated by public TCR beta signatures.

Many counts were recorded for this clonotype. Its antigen remains unknown. TCRdb re-analysed the reads in MiXCR, keeping a single row per CDR3 protein. Here the sample spans roughly 500,000 distinct CDR3 sequences, 33% being singletons. The germline gives CDR1 SEHNR, CDR2 FQNEAQ (reference sequence). The trim removed 5 bases at V and 7 bases at J, leaving 12 bases unmatched. The CDR3 extends over 16 amino acids. The sample was cultured PBMCs, taken from culture after CMV antigen stimulation. The genes are TRBV7-9 and TRBJ2-1; TRBD2 matches 9 bases. This TCR was recovered from a human donor in good health (CMV status not recorded). Some clones in this sample may be carry-over from other donors' samples. The CDR3, as DNA: TGTGCCAGCAGCACCGATAGCGGGAGTGTAAGGAATGAGCAGTTCTTC. As protein: CASSTDSGSVRNEQFF.